This is a list of T cell receptor beta chains from one sample in a study of beta chain features in type 1 diabetes. Clones were read by immunoSEQ multiplex PCR, and TCRdb kept only the in-frame ones, dropping some. The repertoire holds about 140,000 clones, 9% to 10% seen once, with approximately 0.69% in the top ten. Specimen: central memory CD4+ T cells from blood. Every receptor here comes from a woman aged 40 to 50 in good health. Each CDR3 is given with its conserved first and last residue. D genes are given only for firm matches. Some rows have no size entry. The others give once, few or many, or a class for an expanded clone.

j_call cdr3_length d_call v_call clone_size cdr3_nt cdr3_aa
TRBJ2-3 14 NA TRBV9 NA TGTGCCAGCAGCGTAGCGGGGGTCACAGATACGCAGTATTTT CASSVAGVTDTQYF
TRBJ2-3 17 TRBD2 TRBV7-8 few TGTGCCAGCAGCTTAAGGCAGCTAGCGGGGAGCACAGATACGCAGTATTTT CASSLRQLAGSTDTQYF
TRBJ2-3 16 TRBD2 TRBV6-5 few TGTGCCAGCAGTTACGGCGGGCTAGCGGGAACAGATACGCAGTATTTT CASSYGGLAGTDTQYF
TRBJ2-1 13 NA TRBV25-1 few TGTGCCAGCAGAGGGACACCCTACAATGAGCAGTTCTTC CASRGTPYNEQFF
TRBJ2-1 15 TRBD2 TRBV14 many TGTGCCAGCAGACGACTAGCGGGGGGGGACAATGAGCAGTTCTTC CASRRLAGGDNEQFF
TRBJ2-7 14 NA TRBV7-9 NA TGTGCCAGCAGCCGGCAGGGTTTATCCTACGAGCAGTACTTC CASSRQGLSYEQYF
TRBJ2-3 15 TRBD2 TRBV27 NA TGTGCCAGCAGGGCCGGGACTAGCGGGGGGACGACGCAGTATTTT CASRAGTSGGTTQYF
TRBJ1-2 15 TRBD1 TRBV5-1 NA TGCGCCAGCAGCTTGGCCACGGGACAGGGAGATGGCTACACCTTC CASSLATGQGDGYTF
TRBJ2-3 15 TRBD1 TRBV5-1 few TGCGCCAGCAGCTTTAGGCAGGGGGACACAGATACGCAGTATTTT CASSFRQGDTDTQYF
TRBJ1-1 17 NA TRBV4-1 NA TGCGCCAGCAGCGAAAGGGTTTCAGGGGTAAGAAACACTGAAGCTTTCTTT CASSERVSGVRNTEAFF
TRBJ2-3 17 TRBD2 TRBV4-1 NA TGCGCCAGCAGCTCCACAGGGCAAGCGGGGGCCACAGATACGCAGTATTTT CASSSTGQAGATDTQYF
TRBJ2-7 13 TRBD1 TRBV6-1 few TGTGCCAGCATATCACCGGGACAGTACGAGCAGTACTTC CASISPGQYEQYF
TRBJ2-3 15 TRBD2 TRBV7-2 few TGTGCCAGCAGCATTAGCGGGGGATCCACAGATACGCAGTATTTT CASSISGGSTDTQYF
TRBJ1-4 14 NA TRBV5-6 NA TGTGCCAGCAGCGAAACAGGGACACGTGAAAAACTGTTTTTT CASSETGTREKLFF
TRBJ2-1 14 TRBD1 TRBV29-1 NA TGCAGCGTTGACTTTGGGGGACAGTACAATGAGCAGTTCTTC CSVDFGGQYNEQFF
TRBJ2-1 16 NA TRBV5-1 NA TGCGCCAGCAGCTTAAGGGCGGGTTACTCCTACAATGAGCAGTTCTTC CASSLRAGYSYNEQFF
TRBJ2-3 17 NA TRBV5-1 NA TGCGCCAGCAGCCCCAGCGGGTCTCCGAGAAGCACAGATACGCAGTATTTT CASSPSGSPRSTDTQYF
TRBJ2-5 15 NA TRBV7-7 NA TGTGCTAGCAGCCCCGCTGGGGGGGCGCTTAAGACCCAGTACTTC CASSPAGGALKTQYF
TRBJ2-3 15 TRBD2 TRBV5-6 few TGTGCCAGCAGCCCTGCGGGGGGATCCACAGATACGCAGTATTTT CASSPAGGSTDTQYF
TRBJ2-1 18 TRBD1 TRBV5-5 few TGTGCCAGCAGCTTGCTTTTCCGGGACAGGGTCGTCAGGAATGAGCAGTTCTTC CASSLLFRDRVVRNEQFF
TRBJ1-4 15 TRBD1 TRBV4-2 NA TGTGCCAGCAGCCAGGGACAGGGGCTCGGTGAAAAACTGTTTTTT CASSQGQGLGEKLFF
TRBJ2-1 14 NA TRBV5-1 many TGCGCCAGCAGCTTTGGGAACACCGGGACAGAGCAGTTCTTC CASSFGNTGTEQFF
TRBJ2-1 14 TRBD1 TRBV19 NA TGTGCCACCCGGGGACAGGGGTCAGGGCGTGAGCAGTTCTTC CATRGQGSGREQFF
TRBJ1-4 16 NA TRBV7-2 few TGTGCCAGCAGCTTAGTCTCGACAGCAACTAATGAAAAACTGTTTTTT CASSLVSTATNEKLFF
TRBJ1-5 12 TRBD1 TRBV6-5 NA TGTGCCAGCAGTTCTACGGACAGGACCCAGCATTTT CASSSTDRTQHF
TRBJ2-2 15 TRBD1 TRBV5-1 NA TGCGCCAGCAGCTTGATACAGGGGGCCTCCGGGGAGCTGTTTTTT CASSLIQGASGELFF
TRBJ2-7 11 NA TRBV6-1 few TGTGCCAGCGACGGGTCCTACGAGCAGTACTTC CASDGSYEQYF
TRBJ1-1 16 NA TRBV14 many TGTGCCAGCAGCCCGGCCGGGACAACCAGGAACACTGAAGCTTTCTTT CASSPAGTTRNTEAFF
TRBJ1-2 16 NA TRBV7-2 NA TGTGCCAGCAGCTTTTCGACATTCCCCCGTAACTATGGCTACACCTTC CASSFSTFPRNYGYTF
TRBJ2-1 15 NA TRBV4-1 many TGCGCCAGCAGCCAAGTTCGAGGGGGTTACAATGAGCAGTTCTTC CASSQVRGGYNEQFF
TRBJ2-2 16 NA TRBV5-1 few TGCGCCAGCAGCCCCTACAGGGCGACGAACACCGGGGAGCTGTTTTTT CASSPYRATNTGELFF
TRBJ2-3 14 NA TRBV6-6 NA TGTGCCAGCAGCCTGGTAGGGGGGGTAGATACGCAGTATTTT CASSLVGGVDTQYF
TRBJ1-3 17 TRBD1 TRBV7-2 few TGTGCCAGCAGCTTAGTACAGGGGCCCTTCTCTGGAAACACCATATATTTT CASSLVQGPFSGNTIYF
TRBJ1-5 16 NA TRBV21-1 few TGTGCCAGCAGCGCTTACCGGGACAGGCTTAATCAGCCCCAGCATTTT CASSAYRDRLNQPQHF
TRBJ2-1 17 TRBD2 TRBV7-9 NA TGTGCCAGCAGCTCTCATGACACGGGGGGGCGACACAATGAGCAGTTCTTC CASSSHDTGGRHNEQFF
TRBJ2-7 13 NA TRBV10-3 NA TGTGCCATCAGTTTGACAGAGTCCTACGAGCAGTACTTC CAISLTESYEQYF
TRBJ2-7 13 TRBD2 TRBV14 NA TGTGCCAGCAGCCAGCTAGCGGGGTACGAGCAGTACTTC CASSQLAGYEQYF
TRBJ2-1 13 TRBD1 TRBV10-3 many TGTGCCATCAGGGAACCCAGGGACAGGGTGGGGTTCTTC CAIREPRDRVGFF
TRBJ1-2 16 TRBD1 TRBV5-1 NA TGCGCCAGCAGCTTGGCCGGAGGGGGCGCCCACTATGGCTACACCTTC CASSLAGGGAHYGYTF
TRBJ1-2 12 NA TRBV12-5 NA TGTGCTTACACTACACCTAACTATGGCTACACCTTC CAYTTPNYGYTF
TRBJ1-2 14 TRBD1 TRBV6-1 few TGTGCCAGCAGTGGAGGGACAGGGCACTATGGCTACACCTTC CASSGGTGHYGYTF
TRBJ2-3 15 TRBD2 TRBV13 NA TGTGCCAGCAGTATGTGGGGCGGGGGGGCAGATACGCAGTATTTT CASSMWGGGADTQYF
TRBJ2-7 15 NA TRBV2 NA TGTGCCAGCAGTGAAAGTGGACAGATCTCCTACGAGCAGTACTTC CASSESGQISYEQYF
TRBJ1-2 15 NA TRBV5-6 few TGTGCCAGCAGCCCGGGTTTCCGGGCGCGGGAAGGCTACACCTTC CASSPGFRAREGYTF
TRBJ2-5 14 NA TRBV6-6 few TGTGCCAGCAGTTATACGACAGGCCAAGAGACCCAGTACTTC CASSYTTGQETQYF
TRBJ2-7 13 NA TRBV7-2 NA TGTGCCAGCAGCCCCACCGGGTCATACGAGCAGTACTTC CASSPTGSYEQYF
TRBJ1-2 16 NA TRBV2 few TGTGCCAGCAGTGTGGGGCCCCCAGCTATCGGCTATGGCTACACCTTC CASSVGPPAIGYGYTF
TRBJ2-5 16 TRBD1 TRBV5-1 NA TGCGCCAGCAGCATCGCAGGACAGGGGGCCGGGGAGACCCAGTACTTC CASSIAGQGAGETQYF
TRBJ2-7 15 TRBD1 TRBV7-9 few TGTGCCAGCAGCCCTGGACAGGGTCTCCCCTACGAGCAGTACTTC CASSPGQGLPYEQYF
TRBJ2-2 15 NA TRBV14 NA TGTGCCAGCAGCCCACGACAGTTCCGCACCGGGGAGCTGTTTTTT CASSPRQFRTGELFF
TRBJ2-1 13 NA TRBV2 many TGTGCCAGCAGTGAATTCGCAGGGGATGAGCAGTTCTTC CASSEFAGDEQFF